This TCR beta chain was recovered during a study of cytomegalovirus exposure and HLA in healthy donors. Study-wide results and limits: CMV serostatus was the sole immune exposure data available. According to an earlier analysis, most TCR beta V segments yielded productive rearrangements about 90% or about 30% of the time. Donors were assumed by presence/absence analyses to have roughly uniform sequencing depth.

Notes on this clone: Its antigen is unidentified.

Both 60 Vbeta primers and 13 Jbeta primers went into the PCR. The protocol was immunoSEQ multiplex PCR, while the TCRdb copy is restricted to in-frame clones and leaves out a portion. This table has roughly 150,000 clones, roughly four fifths appearing once. The TCR was taken from a young man in good health and CMV-seronegative. Material for sequencing was PBMCs.

The CDR3, as DNA: TGTGCCAGCAGTTATAAGGCGTGGAGGATGGATGAAAAACTGTTTTTT. Its translation: CASSYKAWRMDEKLFF. The chain couples TRBV6-6 to TRBJ1-4; D remains unclear. CDR3 length: 16 residues. V was cut by 3 bases and J by 6 bases, with 17 bases left in between. Germline V gene sequence: CDR1 MNHNY, CDR2 SVGAGI (reference sequence).